This TCR beta chain was obtained from a study of cytomegalovirus exposure and HLA in healthy donors. Study observations and caveats: There were reportedly fewer N-insertions in an Asian-associated ancestry cluster than the approximately 670-donor mean, in a later analysis.

On this clone: Its cognate antigen is unknown.

This CDR3 has 13 residues. Per the germline V gene, CDR1 is SNHLY and CDR2 is FYNNEI. Trimming took off 2 bases at V and 2 bases at J, with 7 bases between the two ends. PCR primers comprised 60 Vbeta and 13 Jbeta primers. Profiled with immunoSEQ multiplex PCR; TCRdb holds only in-frame clones, not every one. Of 100,000 to 150,000 clones listed, 70% to 80% are singletons. Though probably carrying unrecorded immune exposures, donors were nominally healthy at sampling. The clonotype originates from a woman aged 60-70 years in good health and CMV-seronegative. The chain links TRBV2 to TRBJ2-7, with TRBD1 as a possible D gene (5 bases). Specimen: PBMCs. This chain's CDR3 is CASSETGTYEQYF. CDR3 nucleotides: TGTGCCAGCAGTGAAACAGGTACCTACGAGCAGTACTTC.